One sample yielded the 4 T cell receptor beta chains listed below, sequenced in a study of T cells in localized non-small cell lung cancer. The protocol was immunoSEQ multiplex PCR, while the TCRdb copy is restricted to in-frame clones and leaves out a portion. The table has tens of thousands of clones, roughly 90% seen once. Source: peripheral blood, taken before any cancer treatment. All receptors come from a female donor aged 60 or older with stage I lung adenocarcinoma.

The V call is TRBV9, the J call TRBJ1-6; a weak D match, TRBD1 (6 bases). Trimming took off 0 bases at V and 6 bases at J, with 7 bases between the two ends. Germline values: CDR1 SGDLS, CDR2 YYNGEE. This CDR3 is 14 amino acids long. The DNA of the CDR3 is TGTGCCAGCAGCGTAGAGGGGGGTAATTCACCCCTCCACTTT. It codes for CASSVEGGNSPLHF.

This clone was observed once. The chain is built from TRBV5-4 and TRBJ2-1, with 9 nucleotides matching TRBD2. The CDR3 sequence is 15 residues long. V lost 5 bases, J lost 4 bases, and 7 bases stayed unmatched. Germline-derived CDR1 and CDR2 are SGHNT and YYREEE (reference sequence). CDR3 sequence reads: CASSTGTSSYNEQFF. The CDR3, as DNA: TGTGCCAGCAGTACCGGGACTAGCAGTTACAATGAGCAGTTCTTC.

This sequence joins TRBV9 and TRBJ2-2; D unclear. The CDR3 is made up of 14 amino acids. Germline V lookup: CDR1 SGDLS, CDR2 YYNGEE. V was clipped by 0 bases and J by 2 bases, with 5 bases between them. The CDR3 spells CASSVAANTGELFF. The CDR3 region has the DNA TGTGCCAGCAGCGTAGCGGCTAACACCGGGGAGCTGTTTTTT. The whole variable domain, remainder taken from reference TRBV9 and TRBJ2-2, is DSGVTQTPKHLITATGQRVTLRCSPRSGDLSVYWYQQSLDQGLQFLIQYYNGEERAKGNILERFSAQQFPDLHSELNLSSLELGDSALYFCASSVAANTGELFFGEGSRLTVL.

This clone came up once. The chain joins TRBV5-4 to TRBJ2-3, with 9 bases that match TRBD1. There are 16 residues in the CDR3. Germline CDR1 reads SGHNT; CDR2 reads YYREEE (reference sequence). V trimming: 0 bases; J trimming: 2 bases; junction bases outside the gene matches: 4. DNA of the CDR3: TGTGCCAGCAGCTTGGTGGGACAGGGAACCACAGATACGCAGTATTTT. It yields the protein CASSLVGQGTTDTQYF.